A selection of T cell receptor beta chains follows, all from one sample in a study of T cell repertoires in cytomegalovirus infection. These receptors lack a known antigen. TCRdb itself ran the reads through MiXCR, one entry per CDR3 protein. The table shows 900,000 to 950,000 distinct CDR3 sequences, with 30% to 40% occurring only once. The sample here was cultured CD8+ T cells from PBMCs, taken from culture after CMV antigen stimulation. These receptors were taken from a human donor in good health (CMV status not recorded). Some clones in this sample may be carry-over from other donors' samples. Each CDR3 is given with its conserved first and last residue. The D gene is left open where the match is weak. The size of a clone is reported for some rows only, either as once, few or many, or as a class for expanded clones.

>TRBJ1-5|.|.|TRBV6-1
TGTGCCAGCAGACTGACAGTCAGCAATCAGCCCCAGCATTTT
CASRLTVSNQPQHF
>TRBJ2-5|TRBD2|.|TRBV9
TGTGCCAGCAGCGTAGTGGGACTAGCTAGAGAGACCCAGTACTTC
CASSVVGLARETQYF
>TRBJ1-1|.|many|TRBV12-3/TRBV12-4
TGTGCCAGCAGTTTTTTGGTAAGGGGGACTAAGGGGACTGAAGCTTTCTTT
CASSFLVRGTKGTEAFF
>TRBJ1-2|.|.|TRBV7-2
TGTGCCAGCCTTGTGGGGTTGAACTATGGCTACACCTTC
CASLVGLNYGYTF
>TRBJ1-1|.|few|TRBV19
TGTGCCAGTAGTATAGGGGTGATTGGGAACACTGAAGCTTTCTTT
CASSIGVIGNTEAFF
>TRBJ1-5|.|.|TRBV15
TGTGCCACCAGCTCACACAGGGATCGCAATCAGCCCCAGCATTTT
CATSSHRDRNQPQHF
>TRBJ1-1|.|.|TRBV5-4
TGTGCCAGCAGCTTGGCTGGACAGCTCACTGAAGCTTTCTTT
CASSLAGQLTEAFF
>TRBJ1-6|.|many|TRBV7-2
TGTGCCAGCAGCTCCCCCCAGATAACCTATAATTCACCCCTCCACTTT
CASSSPQITYNSPLHF
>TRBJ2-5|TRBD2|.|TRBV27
TGTGCCACCGGACTAGCGGGGGAAGAGACCCAGTACTTC
CATGLAGEETQYF
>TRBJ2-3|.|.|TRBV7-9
TGTGCCAGCAGCCGACCGCGACGCAGCACAGATACGCAGTATTTT
CASSRPRRSTDTQYF
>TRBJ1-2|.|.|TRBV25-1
TGTGCCAGCAGTGAAACAGGGTATGGCTACACCTTC
CASSETGYGYTF
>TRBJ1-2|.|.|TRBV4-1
TGCGCCAGCAGCCAAGATTGGTTGGAGGGTAATAACTATGGCTACACCTTC
CASSQDWLEGNNYGYTF
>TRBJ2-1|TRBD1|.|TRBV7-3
TGTGCCAGCAGCTTAATCCGACAGGGAGTTCACAATGAGCAGTTCTTC
CASSLIRQGVHNEQFF
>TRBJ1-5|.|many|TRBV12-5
TGTGCCAGCGGACCCAATCAGCCCCAGCATTTT
CASGPNQPQHF
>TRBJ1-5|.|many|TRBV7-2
TGTGCCAGCAGCTTCGGACCTTATAGCAATCAGCCCCAGCATTTT
CASSFGPYSNQPQHF
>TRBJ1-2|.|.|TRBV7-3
TGTGCCAGCACTCATCTAGAACTGGGTAATTCGGACTATGGCTACACCTTC
CASTHLELGNSDYGYTF
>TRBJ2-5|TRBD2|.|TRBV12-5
TGTGCTAGTGGTTTGGTACATAATTCGGCTAGCGGGGATGAGACCCAGTACTTC
CASGLVHNSASGDETQYF
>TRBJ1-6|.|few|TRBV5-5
TGTGCCAGCAGCCCCACAGGGATGGAGAGCTCCTATAATTCACCCCTCCACTTT
CASSPTGMESSYNSPLHF
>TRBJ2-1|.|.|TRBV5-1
TGCGCCAGCCGCTTGGGGGGCTCCTACAATGAGCAGTTCTTC
CASRLGGSYNEQFF
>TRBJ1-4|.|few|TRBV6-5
TGTGCCAGCAGTCCGCAGACAGCAACTAATGAAAAACTGTTTTTT
CASSPQTATNEKLFF
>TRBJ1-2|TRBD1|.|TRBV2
TGTGCCAGCAGTGAAGAGACGGACAGGGATCATGGCTACACCTTC
CASSEETDRDHGYTF
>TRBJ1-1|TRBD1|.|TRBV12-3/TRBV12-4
TGTGCCAGCAGTTCCTTAGGGACAGCGTCTGAAGCTTTCTTT
CASSSLGTASEAFF
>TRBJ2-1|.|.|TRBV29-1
TGCAGCGTTGAAGATCCAGCAGGGGCCGGTTACAATGAGCAGTTCTTC
CSVEDPAGAGYNEQFF
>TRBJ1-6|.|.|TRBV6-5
TGTGCCAGCAGAGCAGGGACGCTAAGCTCCTATAATTCACCCCTCCACTTT
CASRAGTLSSYNSPLHF
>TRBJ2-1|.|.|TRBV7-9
TGTGCCAGCAGCTTAATGACCAATGAGCAGTTCTTC
CASSLMTNEQFF